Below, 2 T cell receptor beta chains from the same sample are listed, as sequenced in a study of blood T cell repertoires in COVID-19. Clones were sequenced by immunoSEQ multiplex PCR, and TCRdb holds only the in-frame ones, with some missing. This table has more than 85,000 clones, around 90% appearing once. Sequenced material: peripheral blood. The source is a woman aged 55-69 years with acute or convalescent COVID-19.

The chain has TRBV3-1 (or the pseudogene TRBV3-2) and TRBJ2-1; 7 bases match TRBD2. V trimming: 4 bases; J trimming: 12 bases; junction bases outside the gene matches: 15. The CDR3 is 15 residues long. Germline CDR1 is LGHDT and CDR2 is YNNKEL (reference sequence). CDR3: CASSPTGPTREAQFF. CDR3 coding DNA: TGTGCCAGCAGCCCAACGGGCCCCACCCGGGAGGCGCAGTTCTTC.

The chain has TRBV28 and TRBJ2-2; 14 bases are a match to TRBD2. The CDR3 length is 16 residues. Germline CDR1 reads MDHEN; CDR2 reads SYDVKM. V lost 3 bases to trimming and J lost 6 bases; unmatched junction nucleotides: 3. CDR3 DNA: TGTGCCAGCAGTTTTCCGGGACTAGCGGGAGCCGGGGAGCTGTTTTTT. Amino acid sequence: CASSFPGLAGAGELFF.